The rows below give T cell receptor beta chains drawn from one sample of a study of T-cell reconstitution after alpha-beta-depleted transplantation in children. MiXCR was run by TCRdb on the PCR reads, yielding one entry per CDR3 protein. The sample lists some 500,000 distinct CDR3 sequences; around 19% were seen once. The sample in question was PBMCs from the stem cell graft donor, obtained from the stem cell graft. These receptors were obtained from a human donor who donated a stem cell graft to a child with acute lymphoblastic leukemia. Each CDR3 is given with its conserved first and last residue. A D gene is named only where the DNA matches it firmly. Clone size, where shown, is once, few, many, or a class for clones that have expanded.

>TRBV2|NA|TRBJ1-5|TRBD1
CASSQDRDKNQPQHF
TGTGCCAGCAGTCAGGACAGGGATAAGAATCAGCCCCAGCATTTT
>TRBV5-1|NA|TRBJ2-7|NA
CASSSELVSEQYF
TGCGCCAGCAGCAGTGAACTAGTATCCGAGCAGTACTTC
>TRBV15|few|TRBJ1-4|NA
CATSRETATNEKLFF
TGTGCCACCAGCAGAGAAACAGCAACTAATGAAAAACTGTTTTTT
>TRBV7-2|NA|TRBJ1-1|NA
CASRSDRGLFISEAFF
TGTGCCAGCAGATCGGACCGAGGACTCTTTATTTCGGAAGCTTTCTTT
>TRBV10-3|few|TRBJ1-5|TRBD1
CAISEFLGQGPDSNQPQHF
TGTGCCATCAGTGAATTCCTGGGACAGGGGCCAGATAGCAATCAGCCCCAGCATTTT
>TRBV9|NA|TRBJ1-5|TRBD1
CASSPGTGGSQPQHF
TGTGCCAGCAGCCCGGGAACAGGGGGCAGTCAGCCCCAGCATTTT
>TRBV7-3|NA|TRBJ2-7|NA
CASSLKGSVGSPYEQYF
TGTGCCAGCAGCCTAAAGGGAAGTGTGGGTTCCCCCTACGAGCAGTACTTC
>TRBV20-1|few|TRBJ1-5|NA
CSARDSGGGQPQHF
TGCAGTGCTAGAGATTCCGGGGGCGGTCAGCCCCAGCATTTT
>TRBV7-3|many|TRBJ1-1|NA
CASSLSPAANTEAFF
TGTGCCAGCAGCCTCTCGCCAGCAGCGAACACTGAAGCTTTCTTT
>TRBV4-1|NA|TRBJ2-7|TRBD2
CASSQDGGSSYEQYF
TGCGCCAGCAGCCAAGATGGCGGGAGCTCCTACGAGCAGTACTTC
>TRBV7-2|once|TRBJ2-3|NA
CASSFIKKLRDTQYF
TGTGCCAGCAGCTTCATTAAAAAGCTAAGAGATACGCAGTATTTT
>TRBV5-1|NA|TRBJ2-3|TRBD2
CASSLETSGFTDTQYF
TGCGCCAGCAGCTTGGAGACTAGCGGGTTCACAGATACGCAGTATTTT
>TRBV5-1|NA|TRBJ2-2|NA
CASSFSLASLGTGELFF
TGCGCCAGCAGCTTTTCCCTGGCAAGTTTAGGCACCGGGGAGCTGTTTTTT
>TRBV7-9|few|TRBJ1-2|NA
CASSLETAVDGYTF
TGTGCCAGCAGCTTAGAGACAGCCGTGGATGGCTACACCTTC
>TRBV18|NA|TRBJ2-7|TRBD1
CASSPPDRGLYEQYF
TGTGCCAGCTCACCACCGGACAGGGGGCTTTACGAGCAGTACTTC
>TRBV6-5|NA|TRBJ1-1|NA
CASSYQGPNTEAFF
TGTGCCAGCAGTTACCAGGGCCCCAACACTGAAGCTTTCTTT
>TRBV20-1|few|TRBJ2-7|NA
CSAWGPPSYEQYF
TGCAGTGCCTGGGGGCCCCCTTCCTACGAGCAGTACTTC
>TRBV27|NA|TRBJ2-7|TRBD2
CASASGLYYEQYF
TGTGCCAGTGCTAGCGGGTTGTACTACGAGCAGTACTTC
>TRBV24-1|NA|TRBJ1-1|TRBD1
CATSDPDRDEAFF
TGTGCCACCAGTGATCCGGACAGGGATGAAGCTTTCTTT
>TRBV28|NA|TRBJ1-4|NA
CASSLPGAREKLFF
TGTGCCAGCAGTCTACCCGGCGCGAGGGAAAAACTGTTTTTT
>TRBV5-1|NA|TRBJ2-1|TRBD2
CASSSLFSSGVQSSYNEQFF
TGCGCCAGCAGCTCCCTTTTTTCTAGCGGCGTACAAAGCTCTTACAATGAGCAGTTCTTC
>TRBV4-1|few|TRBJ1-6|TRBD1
CASSQDHRGTYNSPLHF
TGCGCCAGCAGCCAAGATCACAGGGGTACCTATAATTCACCCCTCCACTTT
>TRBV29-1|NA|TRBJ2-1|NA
CSVGGLGTNEQFF
TGCAGCGTTGGAGGGCTGGGTACCAATGAGCAGTTCTTC
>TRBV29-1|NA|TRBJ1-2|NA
CSVSVGGVYGYTF
TGCAGCGTTTCCGTGGGGGGCGTCTATGGCTACACCTTC
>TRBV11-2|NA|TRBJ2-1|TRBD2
CASSLRGGSGNEQFF
TGTGCCAGCAGCTTACGGGGCGGGAGTGGCAATGAGCAGTTCTTC
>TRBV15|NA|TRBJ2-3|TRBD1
CATSRETGTGLSDTQYF
TGTGCCACCAGCAGGGAAACCGGGACAGGGCTATCAGATACGCAGTATTTT
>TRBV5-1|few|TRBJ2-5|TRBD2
CASSSGTSGRPEETQYF
TGCGCCAGCAGCTCCGGGACTAGCGGGAGGCCAGAAGAGACCCAGTACTTC